This T cell receptor (beta chain) is drawn from a study of T cell repertoires in cytomegalovirus infection. Study-wide background: Both CMV infection and a matching HLA type were indicated by public TCR beta signatures.

TCRdb independently ran MiXCR on the reads; one entry per CDR3 protein. The sample lists some 57,000 distinct CDR3 sequences, around 33% occurring once. This clonotype was counted at least ten times. Its antigen is not identified. General study results and limits: The cumulative frequency of public TCR beta families identified carriers of CMV plus the relevant HLA. The ex vivo response was dominated by HLA-C-restricted CMV-specific TCR beta clonotypes.

Trimming stripped 1 base from V and 4 bases from J, with 8 bases between. From germline, CDR1 is SGHTA and CDR2 FQGNSA. This CDR3 region has 14 residues. This chain links TRBV7-2 with TRBJ1-5, with D unclear. The receptor was isolated from a human donor in good health (CMV status not recorded). Some clones in this sample may be carry-over from other donors' samples. Sequenced input: PBMCs, sequenced either directly or after in vitro stimulation (not recorded which). CDR3 DNA: TGTGCCAGCAGCTTAGGAGGAGATAATCAGCCCCAGCATTTT. This codes for CASSLGGDNQPQHF.